Presented here are 26 T cell receptor beta chains from one specimen sequenced in a study of vaccination and CD4 T cells after COVID-19. Treatment given: approximately nine-day PBMC culture with coronavirus spike peptide pools or control peptides (ViraFEST assay). The Oncomine TCR Beta short-read assay was applied to DNA of cultured CD4+ T cells. TCRdb called the PCR reads again in MiXCR, with one record for every CDR3 protein. Of some 8,500 distinct CDR3 sequences detected, around 59% appear once; the ten largest clones hold more than 40%. Which antigens these TCRs recognize remains unknown. The sequenced material came from CD4+ T cells from blood, cultured in vitro. These TCRs come from a human donor who had recovered from COVID-19.

The V and J genes are TRBV2 and TRBJ2-7; the D call may be TRBD1 or TRBD2 (6 bases each). This CDR3 region has 14 residues. Germline V gene lookup returns CDR1 SNHLY and CDR2 FYNNEI. Trimming took off 0 bases at V and 6 bases at J, with 12 bases between the two ends. The CDR3 spells CASSEAGGRAEQYF. The CDR3 DNA reads TGTGCCAGCAGTGAAGCTGGGGGGCGCGCCGAGCAGTACTTC.

This chain links TRBV7-2 with TRBJ2-5, with 9 bases that match TRBD2. From germline, CDR1 is SGHTA and CDR2 FQGNSA. The CDR3 has 15 residues. Losses at the gene ends were 4 bases for V and 4 bases for J; bases not matched to a gene: 7. CDR3: CASSSFSGGGETQYF. Written as DNA, the CDR3 is TGTGCCAGCAGCTCCTTTAGCGGGGGAGGAGAGACCCAGTACTTC.

V usage is TRBV19 and J usage is TRBJ2-3; TRBD2 agrees at 10 bases. CDR1 and CDR2 from the germline V gene are LNHDA and SQIVND (reference sequence). J lost 2 bases, V lost 6 bases, and 2 bases had no gene match. This CDR3 has 14 amino acids. The CDR3 bases are TGTGCCAGTAGACTAGCGGGGCTCACAGATACGCAGTATTTT. It translates to CASRLAGLTDTQYF.

This rearrangement joins TRBV21-1 to TRBJ1-3. TRBV21-1 is listed as a pseudogene. The CDR3 sequence is 15 residues long. This CDR3 is CASSYSGGSGNTIYF. The CDR3 bases are TGTGCCAGCAGCTACAGCGGAGGTTCTGGAAACACCATATATTTT.

The J gene is TRBJ2-2, the V gene TRBV10-1; TRBD1 or TRBD2 may be the D gene (7 bases each). This CDR3 has 13 amino acids. The V end was cut by 10 bases, the J end by 7 bases, with 16 bases between. Germline CDR1 reads WNHNN; CDR2 reads SYGVQD (reference sequence). The CDR3 DNA is TGCGCCACCCAGGGGGGGATCGGCGGGGAGCTGTTTTTT. Protein: CATQGGIGGELFF.

CDR3 amino acids: CASSYSGQGANNEQFF. As DNA, the CDR3 is TGTGCCAGCAGTTACTCGGGACAGGGGGCAAACAATGAGCAGTTCTTC. The chain uses TRBV6-2 or TRBV6-3 and TRBJ2-1, with 12 bases matching TRBD1. This CDR3 is built from 16 residues. In germline, CDR1 is MNHEY, CDR2 SVGEGT. Unmatched junction bases numbered 2, after V lost 0 bases and J lost 5 bases.

This clonotype was seen only a few times. The V gene is TRBV6-2 or TRBV6-3, the J gene TRBJ1-1; D perhaps matches TRBD1 (5 bases). Germline V lookup: CDR1 MNHEY, CDR2 SVGEGT. This CDR3 is built from 13 residues. Trimming cost V 5 bases and J 1 base, with 8 bases left between them. In nucleotides, the CDR3 is TGTGCCAGCAGTAACCAGGGGAACACTGAAGCTTTCTTT. Residues: CASSNQGNTEAFF.

The rearrangement uses TRBV20-1 and TRBJ1-1; the D gene is possibly TRBD1 (6 bases). V lost 3 bases to trimming and J lost 1 base, with 9 bases between them. The CDR3 has 13 amino acids. Germline values: CDR1 DFQATT, CDR2 SNEGSKA (reference sequence). In DNA, the CDR3 is TGCAGTGCTAGCGGACAGTCGAACACTGAAGCTTTCTTT. Translation gives CSASGQSNTEAFF.

J is TRBJ1-3 and V is TRBV6-1, with a weak D call TRBD1 (6 bases). Per the germline V gene, CDR1 is MNHNS and CDR2 is SASEGT. The CDR3 consists of 13 residues. The V gene lost 8 bases and the J gene lost 5 bases, with 13 bases spanning the gap. The CDR3 DNA is TGTGCCAGCCAGGGGTTAGGGAGAAACACCATATATTTT. Translated: CASQGLGRNTIYF.

V is TRBV12-3 or TRBV12-4 and J is TRBJ2-3, with D possibly matching TRBD2 (5 bases). This CDR3 comprises 14 residues. Trimming left V 3 bases short and J 3 bases short, with 10 bases between. CDR3 loop: CASSFLGRTDTQYF. The CDR3 DNA reads as TGTGCCAGCAGTTTCCTAGGGAGAACAGATACGCAGTATTTT.

A few counts support this clonotype. V usage is TRBV20-1 and J usage is TRBJ2-3; no reliable D call. There are 17 residues in the CDR3. Trimming pared 0 bases from V and 2 bases from J, leaving 18 bases between. CDR1 and CDR2 (germline): DFQATT, SNEGSKA (reference sequence). The CDR3 reads CSARDLKELFLTDTQYF. CDR3 coding DNA: TGCAGTGCTAGAGATCTTAAGGAACTCTTCCTCACAGATACGCAGTATTTT.

The chain couples TRBV7-9 to TRBJ2-5; 9 nucleotides line up with TRBD2. The CDR3 spans 16 residues. The V and J ends lost 5 bases and 6 bases, in that order; junction bases with no gene match: 13. Germline V lookup: CDR1 SEHNR, CDR2 FQNEAQ (reference sequence). The CDR3 loop is CASSLSGGGALQTQYF. In DNA, the CDR3 is TGTGCCAGCAGCCTCAGTGGCGGGGGGGCCCTACAGACCCAGTACTTC.

The chain is built from TRBV3-1 and TRBJ2-3; D may correspond to TRBD1 or TRBD2 (5 bases each). There are 16 residues in the CDR3. The germline V gene encodes CDR1 LGHDT and CDR2 YNNKEL (reference sequence). Between the trimmed V and J ends, which lost 3 bases and 10 bases, there was a span of 23 bases. In nucleotides, the CDR3 is TGTGCCAGCAGCCAGGGTTCTAGTGGGCGGTTGGGGGCGCAGTATTTT. Protein product: CASSQGSSGRLGAQYF.

The CDR3 is CASSPKQGANTEAFF. As DNA, the CDR3 is TGTGCCAGCTCACCAAAGCAGGGAGCTAACACTGAAGCTTTCTTT. This chain links TRBV18 with TRBJ1-1, with D tentatively TRBD1 (5 bases). Germline CDR1 is KGHSH and CDR2 is LQKENI. V was pared by 2 bases and J by 2 bases, with 12 bases between. The CDR3 extends over 15 amino acids.

The chain combines TRBV28 with TRBJ1-2; tentative D call: TRBD1 (6 bases). CDR3 length: 17 residues. Trimming took 4 bases from V and 4 from J, leaving 22 bases between them. Germline loops: CDR1 MDHEN, CDR2 SYDVKM. The CDR3 sequence: CASSWDLKGGQAYGYTF. CDR3 DNA sequence: TGTGCCAGCAGTTGGGACCTCAAAGGGGGGCAGGCCTATGGCTACACCTTC.

The chain combines TRBV19 with TRBJ1-2; 8 nucleotides line up with TRBD1. Trimming took 1 base from V and 3 from J; bases not matched to a gene: 7. The CDR3 has 16 residues. Germline assignment: CDR1 LNHDA and CDR2 SQIVND (reference sequence). In DNA form, the CDR3 reads TGTGCCAGTAGTATAGTTACGGCAGGGGGCGACTATGGCTACACCTTC. Translating gives CASSIVTAGGDYGYTF.

The gene calls are TRBV5-4 and TRBJ1-6, with a weak D call TRBD1 (6 bases). Between the trimmed V and J ends, which lost 1 base and 9 bases, there was a span of 14 bases. The CDR3 is 15 amino acids. The germline V gene encodes CDR1 SGHNT and CDR2 YYREEE (reference sequence). CDR3 coding DNA: TGTGCCAGCAGCTTGAGGCAGGACAGCACTTCACCCCTCCACTTT. Translation gives CASSLRQDSTSPLHF.

This chain uses TRBV6-1 with TRBJ2-5; the D gene is possibly TRBD2 (6 bases). This CDR3 comprises 13 residues. The germline V and J ends were trimmed by 6 bases and 3 bases, with 11 bases remaining between them. Germline V gives CDR1 MNHNS, CDR2 SASEGT. The CDR3 spells CASRLGGEETQYF. The CDR3, as DNA: TGTGCCAGCAGGTTGGGCGGGGAAGAGACCCAGTACTTC.

V and J are TRBV5-1 and TRBJ2-5; TRBD2 might be the D (7 bases). CDR1 and CDR2 (germline): SGHRS, YFSETQ. The germline V and J ends were trimmed by 6 bases and 1 base, with 19 bases remaining between them. This CDR3 is built from 16 residues. The chain's CDR3 is CASTQGGAGAQETQYF. The CDR3 DNA reads as TGCGCCAGCACCCAAGGGGGTGCGGGGGCCCAAGAGACCCAGTACTTC.

This chain uses TRBV28 with TRBJ2-6, with 9 bases lining up with TRBD1. Germline assignment: CDR1 MDHEN and CDR2 SYDVKM. The CDR3 spans 18 residues. V lost 3 bases to trimming and J lost 2 bases; unmatched junction nucleotides: 8. The CDR3 bases are TGTGCCAGCAGTTTGCGGACAGGGGCGTTTACTGGGGCCAACGTCCTGACTTTC. This translates into CASSLRTGAFTGANVLTF.

V gene TRBV7-9 combines with J gene TRBJ1-5; 9 bases are a match to TRBD1. Trimming took 1 base from V and 3 from J; bases not matched to a gene: 10. This CDR3 contains 18 residues. Germline CDR1 SEHNR, CDR2 FQNEAQ (reference sequence). The CDR3 nucleotides read TGTGCCAGCAGCTTAGGGCGACCGGGACAGGGATTCAATCAGCCCCAGCATTTT. Translated, it gives CASSLGRPGQGFNQPQHF.

This chain connects TRBV30 to TRBJ2-5; 8 bases match TRBD2. The CDR3 spans 14 residues. V shed 4 bases and J 5 bases; nucleotides not matched to a gene: 9. Germline V gene lookup returns CDR1 GTSNPN and CDR2 SVGIG (reference sequence). DNA for the CDR3: TGTGCCTGGACTTCCGGGGGGGGTTGGGAGACCCAGTACTTC. Protein product: CAWTSGGGWETQYF.

The chain combines TRBV10-3 with TRBJ1-2, with D possibly TRBD1 on 5 matching bases. This CDR3 comprises 16 residues. Germline assignment: CDR1 ENHRY and CDR2 SYGVKD. V lost 0 bases to trimming and J lost 8 bases, with 19 bases between them. CDR3 sequence (DNA): TGTGCCATCAGTGAGTCCGGGGGGGATGCCCTCCTCGGCTACACCTTC. It specifies CAISESGGDALLGYTF.

The J gene is TRBJ2-1, the V gene TRBV4-1, with 7 bases aligning to TRBD1. The CDR3 consists of 15 residues. After removal of 1 base from V and 2 bases from J, the junction contained 2 bases not matched to a gene. Looked up from germline, CDR1 is MGHRA and CDR2 is YSYEKL. As DNA, the CDR3 is TGCGCCAGCAGCCAAGGACAGGGCACCTACAATGAGCAGTTCTTC. Translation gives CASSQGQGTYNEQFF.

The rearrangement uses TRBV6-2 or TRBV6-3 and TRBJ2-1; D is uncertain. Trimming shortened V by 4 bases and J by 2 bases, and 12 bases separated the two germline ends. CDR1 is MNHEY and CDR2 is SVGEGT in the germline V gene. The CDR3 is 15 residues long. The CDR3 protein is CASSFFGSTYNEQFF. The DNA of the CDR3 is TGTGCCAGCAGTTTCTTCGGATCAACCTACAATGAGCAGTTCTTC.

As concerns this clonotype: A read error may produce the germline difference seen at one junction end. This chain uses TRBV7-9 with TRBJ2-7; 8 bases are shared with TRBD2. CDR1 SEHNR and CDR2 FQNEAQ come from the germline V gene (reference sequence). This CDR3 spans 20 amino acids. CDR3 loop: CASQASISGTAKTRSYGQYF. In DNA form, the CDR3 reads TGTGCCAGCCAGGCCTCTATTAGCGGGACCGCGAAAACGAGATCCTACGGGCAGTACTTC.